The 6 T cell receptor beta chains below all came from one sample that was sequenced in a study of cytotoxic CD8 clonotypes in ibrutinib-treated CLL. Data came from immunoSEQ multiplex PCR; TCRdb stores just in-frame clones and leaves some out. The data contain 45,000 to 55,000 clones, around half of them seen just once; the ten biggest clones take up 32%. The sequencing here drew on PBMCs, taken after 12 months of ibrutinib treatment. The receptors shown here come from a human donor with chronic lymphocytic leukemia.

Only one count was recorded for this clone. CDR3 bases: TGTGCCAGCAGCTCACGAAAACAGGGGGTTGGAGAGACCCAGTACTTC. Residues: CASSSRKQGVGETQYF. The rearrangement uses TRBV7-2 and TRBJ2-5; TRBD1 agrees at 8 bases. Germline CDR1 SGHTA, CDR2 FQGNSA. The CDR3 loop spans 16 amino acids. V gave up 4 bases and J gave up 4 bases; unmatched junction bases: 11.

The genes are TRBV9 and TRBJ2-3; 14 bases agree with TRBD2. In germline, CDR1 is SGDLS, CDR2 YYNGEE. CDR3 size: 20 residues. Germline trimming cut 4 bases from V and 1 base from J; bases unmatched to any gene: 14. CDR3 in DNA: TGTGCCAGCAGCCCCCACTCCGGGACTAGCGGGAGAATCGGCACAGATACGCAGTATTTT. Protein product: CASSPHSGTSGRIGTDTQYF.

J is TRBJ2-7 and V is TRBV6-6, with D perhaps TRBD2 (6 bases). Germline values: CDR1 MNHNY, CDR2 SVGAGI (reference sequence). V was clipped by 4 bases and J by 9 bases, with 19 bases between them. This CDR3 contains 14 residues. The CDR3 protein is CASSSPGPAGGQYF. DNA for the CDR3: TGTGCCAGCAGTTCCCCGGGACCAGCCGGGGGGCAGTACTTC.

The chain combines TRBV7-9 with TRBJ1-1; a possible D gene is TRBD1 (6 bases). This CDR3 comprises 13 residues. CDR1 and CDR2 from the germline V gene are SEHNR and FQNEAQ (reference sequence). The V and J ends lost 5 bases and 8 bases respectively, with 15 bases between them. The CDR3 DNA sequence: TGTGCCAGCAGCACAAATTTACAGGGAGAAGCTTTCTTT. This encodes CASSTNLQGEAFF.

With respect to this clone: At one of its ends the junction is not consistent with the germline gene, which may arise from a read error. The chain joins TRBV7-7 to TRBJ2-2, with 7 bases identical to TRBD2. Per germline, CDR1 SSHAT and CDR2 FNYEAQ (reference sequence). This CDR3 comprises 17 residues. The CDR3 reads CASNRLAAYPNTGELFF. The DNA for the CDR3 is TGTGCTAGCAACCGACTAGCTGCCTACCCGAACACCGGGGAGCTGTTTTTT.

V and J are TRBV5-4 and TRBJ2-7, with D possibly TRBD2 on 5 matching bases. The germline CDR1 and CDR2 sequences are SGHNT and YYREEE (reference sequence). This CDR3 has 15 residues. V gave up 3 bases and J gave up 5 bases, with 18 bases separating them. The chain's CDR3 is CASSSPATGKDEQYF. The CDR3 DNA is TGTGCCAGCAGCTCCCCGGCCACCGGGAAAGACGAGCAGTACTTC.